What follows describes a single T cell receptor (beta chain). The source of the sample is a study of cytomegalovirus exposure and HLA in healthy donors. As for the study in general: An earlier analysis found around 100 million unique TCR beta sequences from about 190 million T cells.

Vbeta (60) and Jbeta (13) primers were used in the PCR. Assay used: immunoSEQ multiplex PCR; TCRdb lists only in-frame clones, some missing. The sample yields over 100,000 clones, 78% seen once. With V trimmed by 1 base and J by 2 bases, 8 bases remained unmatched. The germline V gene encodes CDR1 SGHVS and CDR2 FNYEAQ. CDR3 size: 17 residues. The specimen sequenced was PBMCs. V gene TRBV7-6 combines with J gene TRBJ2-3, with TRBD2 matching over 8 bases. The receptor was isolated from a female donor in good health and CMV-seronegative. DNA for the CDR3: TGTGCCAGCAGCTTAGGAGGGGGGACTAGGAACACAGATACGCAGTATTTT. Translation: CASSLGGGTRNTDTQYF.